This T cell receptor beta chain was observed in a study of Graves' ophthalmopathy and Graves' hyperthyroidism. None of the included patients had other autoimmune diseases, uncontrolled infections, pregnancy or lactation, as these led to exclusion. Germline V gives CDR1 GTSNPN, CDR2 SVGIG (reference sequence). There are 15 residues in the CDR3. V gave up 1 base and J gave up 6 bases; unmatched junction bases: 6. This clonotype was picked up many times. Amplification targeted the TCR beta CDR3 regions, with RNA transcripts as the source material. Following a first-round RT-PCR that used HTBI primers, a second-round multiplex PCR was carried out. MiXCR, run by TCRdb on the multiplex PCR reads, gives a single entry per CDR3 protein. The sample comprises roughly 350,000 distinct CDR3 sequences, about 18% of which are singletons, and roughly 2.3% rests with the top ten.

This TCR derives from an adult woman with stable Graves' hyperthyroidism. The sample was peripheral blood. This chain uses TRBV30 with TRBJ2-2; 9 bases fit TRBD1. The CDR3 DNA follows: TGTGCCTGGAGTGATATGACAGGGGGATCCGGGGAGCTGTTTTTT. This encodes CAWSDMTGGSGELFF.